Below are 24 T cell receptor beta chains sequenced from a single sample in a study of graft-versus-host responses after intestinal transplantation. Here immunoSEQ multiplex PCR was the method, and the copy in TCRdb shows in-frame clones only, minus some. The data show over 65,000 clones, with 85% to 95% seen just once and 7.6% held by the top ten. No antigen is known for these receptors. The sample here was unstimulated CD8+ T cells sorted from spleen or lymph node cells, taken before transplant. The source of these receptors is a human donor who was the organ donor for an intestinal transplant.

The chain has TRBV5-6 and TRBJ2-1; TRBD2 agrees at 10 bases. Germline CDR1 reads SGHDT; CDR2 reads YYEEEE. V lost 4 bases and J lost 10; bases outside the gene matches: 2. The CDR3 extends over 12 amino acids. The CDR3 spells CASSELAGEQFF. CDR3 in DNA: TGTGCCAGCAGCGAACTAGCGGGGGAGCAGTTCTTC.

About this clone: The junction shows a germline mismatch at one end, possibly a read error. V usage is TRBV7-7 and J usage is TRBJ2-1; 11 nucleotides line up with TRBD2. Germline V gene data show CDR1 as SSHAT and CDR2 as FNYEAQ (reference sequence). The CDR3 has 15 residues. The CDR3 reads CASSPISGRAGVQFF. DNA of the CDR3: TGTGCTAGCAGCCCCATTAGCGGGAGGGCCGGGGTGCAGTTCTTC. Variable domain in full (rest from reference TRBV7-7 and TRBJ2-1): GAGVSQSPRYKVTKRGQDVTLRCDPISSHATLYWYQQALGQGPEFLTYFNYEAQPDKSGLPSDRFSAERPEGSISTLTIQRTEQRDSAMYRCASSPISGRAGVQFFGPGTRLTVL.

This clone has just a few counts. The V and J genes are TRBV4-1 and TRBJ2-4; possible D gene TRBD1, 7 bases. The germline CDR1 and CDR2 sequences are MGHRA and YSYEKL. V was trimmed by 1 base and J by 4 bases, leaving 20 bases between them. The CDR3 spans 18 residues. The CDR3 is CASSQGVGGGLEKNIQYF. The DNA for the CDR3 is TGCGCCAGCAGCCAAGGAGTAGGAGGGGGCCTCGAGAAAAACATTCAGTACTTC.

CDR3 amino acids: CASSSTGSDSPLHF. The CDR3, as DNA: TGTGCCAGCAGCTCCACAGGGAGTGACTCACCCCTCCACTTT. The chain joins TRBV7-9 to TRBJ1-6; possible D gene TRBD1, 6 bases. Per germline, CDR1 SEHNR and CDR2 FQNEAQ (reference sequence). With 4 bases removed from V and 10 bases from J, the gap between germline ends came to 14 bases. The CDR3 runs to 14 residues.

This chain uses TRBV4-1 with TRBJ2-5; a possible D gene is TRBD2 (6 bases). The ends were cut back, 0 bases at V and 4 bases at J, with 15 bases in the middle. The CDR3 length is 16 residues. Germline V gene data show CDR1 as MGHRA and CDR2 as YSYEKL. For the CDR3, the DNA is TGCGCCAGCAGCCAAGAGGAGGGGCTCTTGGGAGAGACCCAGTACTTC. Residues: CASSQEEGLLGETQYF.

The rearrangement links TRBV6-1 to TRBJ2-1; 9 bases map to TRBD2. The junction had 9 bases not matched to a gene; V was cut back by 3 bases and J by 0 bases. This CDR3 is 18 amino acids long. CDR1 MNHNS and CDR2 SASEGT come from the germline V gene. The CDR3 loop is CASSDRLAGINSYNEQFF. For the CDR3, the DNA is TGTGCCAGCAGTGATCGGCTAGCGGGGATCAACTCCTACAATGAGCAGTTCTTC.

This chain links TRBV4-1 with TRBJ2-3; 9 bases are a match to TRBD2. V was clipped by 4 bases and J by 6 bases; unmatched bases: 17. In germline, CDR1 is MGHRA, CDR2 YSYEKL. The CDR3 is made up of 18 amino acids. The CDR3 region is CASSRLILAGTTRDTQYF. For the CDR3, the DNA is TGCGCCAGCAGCCGGCTTATTCTAGCGGGGACTACGCGGGATACGCAGTATTTT.

This sequence joins TRBV19 and TRBJ1-5; TRBD1 might be the D (6 bases). Between the trimmed V and J ends, which lost 5 bases and 0 bases, there was a span of 14 bases. The germline V gene encodes CDR1 LNHDA and CDR2 SQIVND (reference sequence). The CDR3 consists of 16 residues. The DNA of the CDR3 is TGTGCCAGTAGTTCTTGGGACATCTATAGCAATCAGCCCCAGCATTTT. Residues: CASSSWDIYSNQPQHF.

The chain links TRBV11-3 to TRBJ1-2; no clear D gene. Trimming removed 5 bases at V and 7 bases at J, with 14 bases between. In germline, CDR1 is SGHNT, CDR2 YENEEA. This CDR3 is 13 amino acids long. CDR3 in amino acids: CASSTYEAFGYTF. In DNA form, the CDR3 reads TGTGCCAGCAGCACCTACGAGGCTTTTGGCTACACCTTC.

The rearrangement uses TRBV7-6 and TRBJ1-1; TRBD1 agrees at 7 bases. This CDR3 region has 15 residues. CDR1 and CDR2 from the germline V gene are SGHVS and FNYEAQ. J was trimmed by 5 bases and V by 0 bases; bases with no gene match: 6. CDR3 in amino acids: CASSLAEGARTEAFF. The CDR3 DNA sequence: TGTGCCAGCAGCTTAGCGGAGGGGGCGAGGACTGAAGCTTTCTTT.

This rearrangement joins TRBV7-9 to TRBJ1-4, with a tentative D call TRBD1 (5 bases). Trimming left V 6 bases short and J 7 bases short, with 12 bases between. CDR3 length: 13 residues. The V gene's germline CDR1 is SEHNR and CDR2 FQNEAQ (reference sequence). In nucleotides, the CDR3 is TGTGCCAGCAGTAACCAGGGCGGTGAAAAACTGTTTTTT. Its translation is CASSNQGGEKLFF.

The chain links TRBV7-6 to TRBJ2-5, with TRBD1 identical over 7 bases. Trimming took 5 bases from V and 5 from J; bases not matched to a gene: 11. This CDR3 has 15 amino acids. Germline loops: CDR1 SGHVS, CDR2 FNYEAQ. CDR3 sequence (DNA): TGTGCCAGCAGCCCCGGGACAGTACTTAGGGAGACCCAGTACTTC. It encodes CASSPGTVLRETQYF.

CDR3 bases: TGCGCCAGCAGCTTGGGGACAGGGACTGACTATGGCTACACCTTC. Translating gives CASSLGTGTDYGYTF. J is TRBJ1-2 and V is TRBV5-1; 8 nucleotides align to TRBD1. This CDR3 has 15 amino acids. The germline gives CDR1 SGHRS, CDR2 YFSETQ. V shed 0 bases, J shed 3 bases, and the junction held 4 bases outside the gene matches.

This chain connects TRBV11-2 to TRBJ1-3; tentatively, D is TRBD1 (5 bases). There are 15 residues in the CDR3. CDR1 and CDR2 (germline): SGHAT, FQNNGV. V was pared by 4 bases and J by 6 bases, with 16 bases between. In nucleotides, the CDR3 is TGTGCCAGCAGCTCCCGACAGAACGGAGAAAACACCATATATTTT. Translation gives CASSSRQNGENTIYF.

The CDR3 DNA reads as TGTGCCAGCAGCTTTTCGACAGCCTCCTACGAGCAGTACTTC. This codes for CASSFSTASYEQYF. The J gene is TRBJ2-7, the V gene TRBV5-6; possible D gene TRBD1, 5 bases. Looked up from germline, CDR1 is SGHDT and CDR2 is YYEEEE. V dropped 2 bases and J dropped 0 bases, with 9 bases sitting between them. The CDR3 sequence is 14 residues long.

The chain employs TRBV2 and TRBJ1-1, with 7 bases aligning to TRBD1. J lost 4 bases, V lost 5 bases, and 16 bases had no gene match. Germline lookup yields CDR1 SNHLY and CDR2 FYNNEI. The CDR3 runs to 17 residues. The CDR3 protein is CASSYRDSGSGSTEAFF. The CDR3, as DNA: TGTGCCAGCAGTTACCGGGACAGTGGGAGCGGGAGCACTGAAGCTTTCTTT.

The gene calls are TRBV10-3 and TRBJ1-1; D gene unclear. The CDR3 consists of 11 residues. Germline values: CDR1 ENHRY, CDR2 SYGVKD. V was pared by 10 bases and J by 0 bases, with 6 bases between. CDR3 DNA sequence: TGTGCCACCCTCATGAACACTGAAGCTTTCTTT. This gives the protein CATLMNTEAFF.

The chain combines TRBV11-2 with TRBJ1-1, with D possibly TRBD1 on 6 matching bases. Looked up from germline, CDR1 is SGHAT and CDR2 is FQNNGV. The CDR3 contains 14 residues. Deletions cut 3 bases from V and 3 bases from J, with 11 bases between. The CDR3 DNA follows: TGTGCCAGCAGCTTCTCAGGGGCCTACACTGAAGCTTTCTTT. This codes for CASSFSGAYTEAFF. The full variable domain, in which reference TRBV11-2 and TRBJ1-1 provide the parts outside the CDR3, is EAGVAQSPRYKIIEKRQSVAFWCNPISGHATLYWYQQILGQGPKLLIQFQNNGVVDDSQLPKDRFSAERLKGVDSTLKIQPAKLEDSAVYLCASSFSGAYTEAFFGQGTRLTVV.

J is TRBJ1-1 and V is TRBV6-4; 7 positions agree with TRBD1. Per germline, CDR1 MRHNA and CDR2 SNTAGT. J was trimmed by 9 bases and V by 2 bases; bases with no gene match: 3. The CDR3 extends over 12 amino acids. The CDR3: CASSDRGRKAFF. As DNA, the CDR3 is TGTGCCAGCAGTGACAGGGGGCGGAAAGCTTTCTTT.

The chain carries TRBV29-1 and TRBJ1-2; TRBD1 matches at 10 bases. The germline V gene encodes CDR1 SQVTM and CDR2 ANQGSEA. V shed 3 bases, J shed 7 bases, and the junction held 5 bases outside the gene matches. CDR3 length: 13 residues. The chain's CDR3 is CSVDRQGASGYTF. For the CDR3, the DNA is TGCAGCGTTGACCGACAGGGGGCGAGTGGCTACACCTTC.

This clone was recorded once. The chain links TRBV7-8 to TRBJ2-7; D possibly corresponds to TRBD1 (5 bases). Looked up from germline, CDR1 is SGHVS and CDR2 is FQNEAQ. The CDR3 covers 15 residues. V lost 5 bases and J lost 3, with 17 bases in between. Written as DNA, the CDR3 is TGTGCCAGCAGCCGGCACCCGACAGAAAACTACGAGCAGTACTTC. This gives the protein CASSRHPTENYEQYF.

The chain is built from TRBV30 and TRBJ2-1, with 8 bases matching TRBD1. V was clipped by 4 bases and J by 4 bases; unmatched bases: 3. The germline V gene encodes CDR1 GTSNPN and CDR2 SVGIG (reference sequence). The CDR3 extends over 13 amino acids. CDR3 sequence reads: CAWTWTGYNEQFF. The CDR3 nucleotides are TGTGCCTGGACCTGGACAGGGTACAATGAGCAGTTCTTC.

The V and J genes are TRBV6-5 and TRBJ2-7; D ambiguous. CDR1 MNHEY and CDR2 SVGAGI come from the germline V gene. This CDR3 has 13 residues. Deletions cut 5 bases from V and 7 bases from J, with 15 bases between. CDR3 nucleotide sequence: TGTGCCAGCAGTGAGCGATCGCTGAGGGAGCAGTACTTC. Residues: CASSERSLREQYF.

The chain has TRBV7-9 and TRBJ1-3; a possible D gene is TRBD1 (6 bases). Germline loops: CDR1 SEHNR, CDR2 FQNEAQ (reference sequence). CDR3 size: 14 residues. Trimming pared 5 bases from V and 3 bases from J, leaving 11 bases between. The CDR3: CASSPGQNGNTIYF. DNA of the CDR3: TGTGCCAGCAGCCCCGGACAGAATGGAAACACCATATATTTT.